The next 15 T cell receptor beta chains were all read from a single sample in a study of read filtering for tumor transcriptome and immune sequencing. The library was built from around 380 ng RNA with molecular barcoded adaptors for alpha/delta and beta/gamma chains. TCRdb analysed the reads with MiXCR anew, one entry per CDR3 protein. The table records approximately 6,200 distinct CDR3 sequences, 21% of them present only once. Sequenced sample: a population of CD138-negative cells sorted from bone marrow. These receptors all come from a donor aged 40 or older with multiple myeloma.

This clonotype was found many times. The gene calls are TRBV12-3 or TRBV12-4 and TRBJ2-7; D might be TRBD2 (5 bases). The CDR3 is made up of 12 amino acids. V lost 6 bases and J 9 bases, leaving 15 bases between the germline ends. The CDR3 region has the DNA TGTGCCAGCAGAAAAGAGGGTATCGGGCAGTACTTC. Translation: CASRKEGIGQYF.

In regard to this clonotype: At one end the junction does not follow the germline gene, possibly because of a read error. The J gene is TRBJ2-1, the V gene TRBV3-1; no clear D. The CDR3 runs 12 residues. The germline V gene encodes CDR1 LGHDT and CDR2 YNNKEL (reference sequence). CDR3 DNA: TGTGCTAGCAGCCTCTTCGGCCTAGGGCAGTTCTTC. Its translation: CASSLFGLGQFF.

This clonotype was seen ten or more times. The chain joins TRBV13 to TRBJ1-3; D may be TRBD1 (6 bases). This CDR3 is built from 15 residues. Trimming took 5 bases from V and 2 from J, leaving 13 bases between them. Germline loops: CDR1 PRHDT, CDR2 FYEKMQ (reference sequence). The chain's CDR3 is CASSPLGATGNTIYF. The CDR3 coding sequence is TGTGCCAGCAGCCCATTGGGGGCGACTGGAAACACCATATATTTT.

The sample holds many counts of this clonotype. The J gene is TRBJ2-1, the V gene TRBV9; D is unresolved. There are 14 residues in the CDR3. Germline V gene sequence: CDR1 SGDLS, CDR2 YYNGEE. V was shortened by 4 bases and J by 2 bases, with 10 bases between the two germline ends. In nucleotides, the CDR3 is TGTGCCAGCAGCACCACGGCCGCCTACAATGAGCAGTTCTTC. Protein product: CASSTTAAYNEQFF.

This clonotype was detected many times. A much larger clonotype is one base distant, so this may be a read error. CDR3: CASSSSGRAMTGGLFF. In DNA form, the CDR3 reads TGTGCCAGCAGTTCTAGCGGGAGGGCCATGACCGGGGGGCTGTTTTTT. The chain has TRBV28 and TRBJ2-2, with 12 bases aligning to TRBD2. The CDR3 contains 16 residues. Germline CDR1 reads MDHEN; CDR2 reads SYDVKM.

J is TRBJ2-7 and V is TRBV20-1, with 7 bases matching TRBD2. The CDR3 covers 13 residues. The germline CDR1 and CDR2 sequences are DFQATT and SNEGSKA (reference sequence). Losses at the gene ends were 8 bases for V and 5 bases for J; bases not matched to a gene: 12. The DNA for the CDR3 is TGCAGTTCCACGGGGGGAGACACCAACGAGCAGTACTTC. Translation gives CSSTGGDTNEQYF.

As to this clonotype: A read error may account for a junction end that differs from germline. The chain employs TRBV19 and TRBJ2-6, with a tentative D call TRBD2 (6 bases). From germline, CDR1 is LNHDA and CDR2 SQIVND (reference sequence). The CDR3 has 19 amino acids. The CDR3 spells CASSIRAGKDYSGANVLTF. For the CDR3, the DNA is TGTGCCAGCAGTATACGGGCAGGCAAGGACTACTCTGGGGCCAACGTCCTGACTTTC.

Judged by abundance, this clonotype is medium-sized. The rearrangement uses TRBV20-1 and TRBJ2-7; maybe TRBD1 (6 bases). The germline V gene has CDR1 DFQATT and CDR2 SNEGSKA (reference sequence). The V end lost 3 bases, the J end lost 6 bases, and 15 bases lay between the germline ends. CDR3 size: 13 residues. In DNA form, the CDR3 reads TGCAGTGCTAGGACCAGTAGGGGGAGCGAGCAGTACTTC. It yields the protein CSARTSRGSEQYF.

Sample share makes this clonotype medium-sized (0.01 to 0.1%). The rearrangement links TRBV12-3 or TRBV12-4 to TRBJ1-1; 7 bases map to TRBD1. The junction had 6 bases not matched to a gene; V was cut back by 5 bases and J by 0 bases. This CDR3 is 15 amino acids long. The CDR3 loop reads CASSRPGQLNTEAFF. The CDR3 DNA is TGTGCCAGCAGTAGACCGGGACAGCTGAACACTGAAGCTTTCTTT.

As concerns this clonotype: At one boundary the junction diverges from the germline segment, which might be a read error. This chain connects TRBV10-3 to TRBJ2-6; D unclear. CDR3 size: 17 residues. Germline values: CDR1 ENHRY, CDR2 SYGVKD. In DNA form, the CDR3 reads TGTGTCATCAGGCTGTCCCGGACGGGTTCTGGGGCCAACGTCCTGACTTTC. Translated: CVIRLSRTGSGANVLTF.

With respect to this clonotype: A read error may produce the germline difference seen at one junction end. The CDR3 DNA follows: TGTGCTAGCAGCCAAGCAGTGGGAAGCGGGGTTCTCTACGAGCAGTACTTC. Its translation is CASSQAVGSGVLYEQYF. This chain joins TRBV4-2 and TRBJ2-7; 7 bases line up with TRBD2. CDR1 is LGHNA and CDR2 is YNFKEQ in the germline V gene. CDR3 length: 17 residues.

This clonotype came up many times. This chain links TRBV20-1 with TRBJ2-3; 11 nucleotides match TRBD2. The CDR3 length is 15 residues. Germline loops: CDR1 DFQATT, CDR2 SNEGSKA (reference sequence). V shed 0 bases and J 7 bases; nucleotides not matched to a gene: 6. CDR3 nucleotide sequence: TGCAGTGCTAGAGATAGTCTAGCGGGAGGTTATACGCAGTATTTT. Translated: CSARDSLAGGYTQYF.

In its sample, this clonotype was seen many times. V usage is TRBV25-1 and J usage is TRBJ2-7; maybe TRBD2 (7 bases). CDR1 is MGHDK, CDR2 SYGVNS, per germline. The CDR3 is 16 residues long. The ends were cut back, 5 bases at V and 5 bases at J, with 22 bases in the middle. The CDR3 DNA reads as TGTGCCAGCAGTCGGGGAGGGCAGGGGATCTACCACGAGCAGTACTTC. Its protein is CASSRGGQGIYHEQYF.

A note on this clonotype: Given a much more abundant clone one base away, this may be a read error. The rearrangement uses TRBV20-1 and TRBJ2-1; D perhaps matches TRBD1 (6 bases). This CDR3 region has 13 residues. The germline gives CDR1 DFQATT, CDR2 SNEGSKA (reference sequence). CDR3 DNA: TGCAGCGCGTTGGACAGTTCCTACAATGAGCGGTTCTTC. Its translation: CSALDSSYNERFF.

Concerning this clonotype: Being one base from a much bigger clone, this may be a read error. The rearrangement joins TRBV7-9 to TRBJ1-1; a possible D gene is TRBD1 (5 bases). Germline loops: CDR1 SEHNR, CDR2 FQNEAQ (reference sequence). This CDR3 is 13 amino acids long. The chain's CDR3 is CASGLVQGTEAFF. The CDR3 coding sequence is TGTGCCAGCGGCTTGGTTCAGGGAACTGAAGCTTTCTTT.